These T cell receptor beta chains were read from a single sample in a study of monozygotic twins with cystic fibrosis. Here immunoSEQ multiplex PCR was the method, and the copy in TCRdb shows in-frame clones only, minus some. The table lists some 30,000 clones, 92% of them singletons, with roughly 0.85% in the top ten. What was sequenced was blood. The receptors originated from a girl between 2 and 10 years old with cystic fibrosis. Both conserved end residues are part of each CDR3. A D gene is named only where the DNA matches it firmly. Clone size, where shown, is once, few, many, or a class for clones that have expanded.

TRBJ1-1,TRBV30,-,-,TGTGCCTGGCAAACAGGGTACTCATCTGGTACTGAAGCTTTCTTT,CAWQTGYSSGTEAFF
TRBJ1-1,TRBV19,-,-,TGTGCCAGTAGTATAGACAGGGAATTGGACACTGAAGCTTTCTTT,CASSIDRELDTEAFF
TRBJ2-7,TRBV11-2,-,TRBD1,TGTGCCAGCAGTGGACAGGCACTTACCGAGCAGTACTTC,CASSGQALTEQYF
TRBJ2-3,TRBV7-9,-,TRBD2,TGTGCCAGCAGCTCAAGACTAGCGGGGGGCACAGATACGCAGTATTTT,CASSSRLAGGTDTQYF
TRBJ2-7,TRBV7-6,once,TRBD2,TGTGCCAGCAGCTTAGGACTAGCGGGAGAGGCGCAGTACTTC,CASSLGLAGEAQYF
TRBJ1-3,TRBV5-6,-,-,TGTGCCAGCAGCTTAGGGCTCTCTGGAAACACCATATATTTT,CASSLGLSGNTIYF
TRBJ2-7,TRBV5-1,-,TRBD1,TGCGCCAGCAGCTTAGGACAGGGGGGGAACGAGCAGTACTTC,CASSLGQGGNEQYF
TRBJ2-1,TRBV27,-,-,TGTGCCAGCAGTCCTGGCAGGAGCTCCTACAATGAGCAGTTCTTC,CASSPGRSSYNEQFF
TRBJ1-4,TRBV5-1,-,TRBD1,TGCGCCAGCAGCTTGACAGGGGGCGGTGAAAAACTGTTTTTT,CASSLTGGGEKLFF
TRBJ2-3,TRBV9,-,-,TGTGCCAGCAGCGTAGGCGGGCCGGATACGCAGTATTTT,CASSVGGPDTQYF
TRBJ1-3,TRBV18,-,-,TGTGCCAGCTCACCACTCGTCGGGGGTTCCTCTGGAAACACCATATATTTT,CASSPLVGGSSGNTIYF
TRBJ2-6,TRBV2,once,-,TGTGCCAGCAGAGGAATCTGGAGAGGGGAGGCCGTCCTGACTTTC,CASRGIWRGEAVLTF
TRBJ2-2,TRBV4-1,-,TRBD2,TGCGCCAGCAGCCAAGCGCTAGCGGGCAACACCGGGGAGCTGTTTTTT,CASSQALAGNTGELFF
TRBJ1-2,TRBV2,-,TRBD1,TGTGCCAGCAGTGAGGGACAGTCTAACTATGGCTACACCTTC,CASSEGQSNYGYTF
TRBJ2-5,TRBV21-1,-,-,TGTGCCAGCAGCAACTCTGGGACCCAGTACTTC,CASSNSGTQYF
TRBJ2-7,TRBV30,-,TRBD2,TGTGCCTGGAGTTTAGAAGGGAGGGGTAAATGGGAGCAGTACTTC,CAWSLEGRGKWEQYF
TRBJ1-5,TRBV28,-,-,TGTGCCAGCAGTTTTCTTACAGGGAACAATCAGCCCCAGCATTTT,CASSFLTGNNQPQHF
TRBJ2-1,TRBV4-1,-,TRBD2,TGCGCCAGCAGCCAAGAAGTAGCGGGAGTCGGCAATGAGCAGTTCTTC,CASSQEVAGVGNEQFF
TRBJ1-1,TRBV6-1,-,-,TGTGCCAGTTCGACAGGACTGAACACTGAAGCTTTCTTT,CASSTGLNTEAFF
TRBJ2-3,TRBV5-1,-,-,TGCGCCAGCAGCTTGTATATCCCAGATACGCAGTATTTT,CASSLYIPDTQYF
TRBJ2-1,TRBV29-1,-,TRBD2,TGCAGCGTCGGGACTAGCGGCTACAATGAGCAGTTCTTC,CSVGTSGYNEQFF
TRBJ1-4,TRBV27,-,-,TGTGCCAGCAGAACCTTCCAGGGATCTAATGAAAAACTGTTTTTT,CASRTFQGSNEKLFF
TRBJ2-7,TRBV2,once,-,TGTGCCAGCAGTGACCCGGACAGTTTGGTCTTTATCTACGAGCAGTACTTC,CASSDPDSLVFIYEQYF
TRBJ2-3,TRBV2,once,-,TGTGCCAGCAGTGATGGCGTCCGGTCTAGCACAGATACGCAGTATTTT,CASSDGVRSSTDTQYF
TRBJ2-6,TRBV30,-,TRBD1,TGTGCCTGGAGGCTAGACGGGACAGGGGGCACTGGGGCCAACGTCCTGACTTTC,CAWRLDGTGGTGANVLTF
TRBJ2-2,TRBV19,-,-,TGTGCCAGTAGTATACAGGGCACCGGGGAGCTGTTTTTT,CASSIQGTGELFF
TRBJ1-3,TRBV6-5,-,-,TGTGCCAGCAGCCTGGGACCGACTGGAAACACCATATATTTT,CASSLGPTGNTIYF
TRBJ2-7,TRBV7-2,-,TRBD2,TGTGCCAGCAGCCTGGGACTAGCGGGAGACTACGAGCAGTACTTC,CASSLGLAGDYEQYF
TRBJ2-5,TRBV30,-,-,TGTGCCTGGAGTGTACGGACCAAGGAGACCCAGTACTTC,CAWSVRTKETQYF
TRBJ1-3,TRBV5-3,-,TRBD1,TGTGCCAGAAGCACAGGGGTAGGAAACACCATATATTTT,CARSTGVGNTIYF
TRBJ1-1,TRBV7-9,-,TRBD1,TGTGCCAGCAGCGCAGGCAGGGGGCCGACTCAGAACACTGAAGCTTTCTTT,CASSAGRGPTQNTEAFF
TRBJ2-1,TRBV28,-,TRBD1,TGTGCCAGCAGTACTATAGACAGGGGGCCTGAGCAGTTCTTC,CASSTIDRGPEQFF
TRBJ2-5,TRBV11-2,-,TRBD1,TGTGCCAGCAGCTTCGAGATGGGACAGGGGGCTAGGGGGGCCCAGTACTTC,CASSFEMGQGARGAQYF
TRBJ1-1,TRBV19,-,-,TGTGCCAGTAGTATCTCCATGAACACTGAAGCTTTCTTT,CASSISMNTEAFF
TRBJ1-1,TRBV2,-,TRBD1,TGTGCCAGCAGTGAAGGACAGGGAAAGGCTGAAGCTTTCTTT,CASSEGQGKAEAFF
TRBJ2-3,TRBV5-1,-,-,TGCGCCAGCAGCTTGGGGCAGGGAGCCCCCACAGATACGCAGTATTTT,CASSLGQGAPTDTQYF
TRBJ2-1,TRBV5-6,-,TRBD2,TGTGCCAGCAGCTTGGTCGGCGGGAGCAGGGACAATGAGCAGTTCTTC,CASSLVGGSRDNEQFF
TRBJ2-7,TRBV18,-,TRBD1,TGTGCCAGCTCACCGGGGACAGGATCAGGGGAGCAGTACTTC,CASSPGTGSGEQYF
TRBJ1-6,TRBV7-2,-,-,TGTGCCAGCAGCTTAGGGCTGGAGTCACCCCTCCACTTT,CASSLGLESPLHF
TRBJ2-2,TRBV5-1,-,-,TGCGCCAGCAGCTGGCCCCGGACCGGGGAGCTGTTTTTT,CASSWPRTGELFF
TRBJ1-6,TRBV6-5,-,-,TGTGCCAGCAGTTACTCGACGGTGGGCGGGGGGTCACCCCTCCACTTT,CASSYSTVGGGSPLHF
TRBJ2-5,TRBV7-3,-,TRBD2,TGTGCCAGCAGCTTAGGGATAGCGGGAGAGACCCAGTACTTC,CASSLGIAGETQYF
TRBJ1-6,TRBV5-6,-,TRBD1,TGTGCCAGCAGCTACCTGGACAGGGGGTATTCACCCCTCCACTTT,CASSYLDRGYSPLHF
TRBJ1-2,TRBV5-6,-,-,TGTGCCAGCAGTCCAGATTCGAGCCACTATGGCTACACCTTC,CASSPDSSHYGYTF
TRBJ1-2,TRBV5-6,-,-,TGTGCCAGCAGCTTGACAACACCCTATGGCTACACCTTC,CASSLTTPYGYTF
TRBJ2-5,TRBV7-8,-,-,TGTGCCAGCAGCACCCCGCCGGGACACAATCAAATTCAAGAGACCCAGTACTTC,CASSTPPGHNQIQETQYF
TRBJ2-4,TRBV9,-,-,TGTGCCAGCAGCGTCCGGGACTCCGCCCCAAACATTCAGTACTTC,CASSVRDSAPNIQYF
TRBJ2-7,TRBV27,once,TRBD2,TGTGCCAGCAGTTTATCGTTAAGTGGGGGGGTGGATTTCGAGCAGTACTTC,CASSLSLSGGVDFEQYF
TRBJ1-1,TRBV4-3,-,-,TGCGCCAGCAGCCAAGATTGGGCAGGTCCTAATATCCACACTGAAGCTTTCTTT,CASSQDWAGPNIHTEAFF
TRBJ1-4,TRBV30,-,-,TGTGCCTGGAGTGTAGGAGTGGAGGGTGGAAAACTGTTTTTT,CAWSVGVEGGKLFF
TRBJ2-2,TRBV28,-,TRBD1,TGTGCCAGCAGTCCAAATTCCCGGGACAGGGCCGGGGAGCTGTTTTTT,CASSPNSRDRAGELFF
TRBJ1-1,TRBV15,once,TRBD1,TGTGCCACCCGAAGGACAGGGGCGAGGAACACTGAAGCTTTCTTT,CATRRTGARNTEAFF
TRBJ2-1,TRBV7-2,-,-,TGTGCCAGCAGTCCCGGGTCCTACAATGAGCAGTTCTTC,CASSPGSYNEQFF
TRBJ2-7,TRBV5-3,few,-,TGTGCCAGAAGCTTGGTTGCACCAGGCCTATTC,CARSLVAPGLF
TRBJ1-1,TRBV2,-,-,TGTGCCAGCAGTGAAGTTTGGGGACGGTCGAACACTGAAGCTTTCTTT,CASSEVWGRSNTEAFF
TRBJ1-5,TRBV6-5,once,-,TGTGCCAGCAGTTACCCACAGGGATTGGATCAGCCCCAGCATTTT,CASSYPQGLDQPQHF
TRBJ1-2,TRBV7-6,-,-,TGTGCCAGCAGCTTAGACGGGGGAGTTCGCGGCTACACCTTC,CASSLDGGVRGYTF